These 28 T cell receptor beta chains were all obtained from the same sample, sequenced in a study of OX40 agonist ivuxolimab in advanced cancers. Here immunoSEQ multiplex PCR was the method, and the copy in TCRdb shows in-frame clones only, minus some. The sample includes some 52,000 clones, 85% to 90% of them seen just once. Sequenced here: CD4+ or CD8+ T cells sorted from blood, sampled in a trial of the OX40 agonist ivuxolimab. The source of these receptors is an adult with an advanced solid tumor such as melanoma, head and neck, liver or kidney cancer.

This chain uses TRBV18 with TRBJ1-5, with 7 bases aligning to TRBD1. Germline V gene data show CDR1 as KGHSH and CDR2 as LQKENI. Trimming cost V 3 bases and J 4 bases; bases outside gene matches: 9. The CDR3 totals 16 residues. The CDR3 nucleotides read TGTGCCAGCTCACCCTATCAAGGACAGGTTAATCAGCCCCAGCATTTT. Residues: CASSPYQGQVNQPQHF.

V is TRBV5-4 and J is TRBJ1-1, with D uncertain. The CDR3 length is 15 residues. The ends were cut back, 4 bases at V and 1 base at J, with 14 bases in the middle. The germline V gene has CDR1 SGHNT and CDR2 YYREEE (reference sequence). CDR3 sequence (DNA): TGTGCCAGCAGCCGCCAACTGGCAGAGAACACTGAAGCTTTCTTT. This encodes CASSRQLAENTEAFF. Supplemented by reference TRBV5-4 and TRBJ1-1, the full variable domain reads ETGVTQSPTHLIKTRGQQVTLRCSSQSGHNTVSWYQQALGQGPQFIFQYYREEENGRGNFPPRFSGLQFPNYSSELNVNALELDDSALYLCASSRQLAENTEAFFGQGTRLTVV.

The chain recombines TRBV30 with TRBJ1-4; D is unclear. The CDR3 covers 13 residues. Germline CDR1 reads GTSNPN; CDR2 reads SVGIG (reference sequence). V gave up 5 bases and J gave up 8 bases, with 15 bases separating them. The CDR3 coding sequence is TGTGCCTGGGACCCCGGGTTGGGGGAAAAACTGTTTTTT. It specifies CAWDPGLGEKLFF. The variable domain in full, with the rest retrieved from reference TRBV30 and TRBJ1-4, is SQTIHQWPATLVQPVGSPLSLECTVEGTSNPNLYWYRQAAGRGLQLLFYSVGIGQISSEVPQNLSASRPQDRQFILSSKKLLLSDSGFYLCAWDPGLGEKLFFGSGTQLSVL.

The V call is TRBV7-3, the J call TRBJ2-5, with unresolved D. Germline-derived CDR1 and CDR2 are SGHTA and FQGTGA. Between the trimmed V and J ends, which lost 1 base and 0 bases, there was a span of 3 bases. CDR3 length: 13 amino acids. The CDR3 protein is CASSLINQETQYF. In DNA form, the CDR3 reads TGTGCCAGCAGCTTAATCAACCAAGAGACCCAGTACTTC.

The chain is built from TRBV5-1 and TRBJ2-1; no clear D. Trimming took 0 bases from V and 7 from J, leaving 8 bases between them. The CDR3 contains 13 residues. CDR1 is SGHRS, CDR2 YFSETQ, per germline. CDR3 sequence (DNA): TGCGCCAGCAGCTTGGGTTCCCCGAATGAGCAGTTCTTC. Translating it yields CASSLGSPNEQFF.

This clone was seen only a few times. The chain recombines TRBV5-5 with TRBJ1-1; D call uncertain. The CDR3 sequence is 16 residues long. The germline V and J ends were trimmed by 1 base and 1 base, with 14 bases remaining between them. Germline V gene sequence: CDR1 SGHKS, CDR2 YYEKEE (reference sequence). CDR3 loop: CASSLRPEPANTEAFF. CDR3 DNA: TGTGCCAGCAGCTTGAGGCCAGAGCCGGCGAACACTGAAGCTTTCTTT.

The V gene is TRBV2, the J gene TRBJ2-5; TRBD2 aligns across 8 bases. From germline, CDR1 is SNHLY and CDR2 FYNNEI. CDR3 length: 13 residues. Trimming removed 6 bases from V and 5 bases from J; junction bases left unmatched: 5. CDR3 sequence reads: CASSLRGAETQYF. CDR3 nucleotides: TGTGCCAGCAGCCTGCGGGGGGCGGAGACCCAGTACTTC.

CDR3 nucleotides: TGTGCCAGCAGCGCCAACTTGAACACCGGGGAGCTGTTTTTT. Its protein product is CASSANLNTGELFF. The chain combines TRBV7-8 with TRBJ2-2; D unclear. The CDR3 consists of 14 residues. Germline CDR1 reads SGHVS; CDR2 reads FQNEAQ. Trimming removed 5 bases at V and 1 base at J, with 8 bases between.

This chain joins TRBV7-3 and TRBJ2-1; possible D gene TRBD1, 6 bases. CDR1 is SGHTA and CDR2 is FQGTGA in the germline V gene. The CDR3 is made up of 16 amino acids. With 5 bases removed from V and 7 bases from J, the gap between germline ends came to 21 bases. The CDR3 protein is CASSVQGVGYRNEQFF. CDR3 DNA: TGTGCCAGCAGCGTACAGGGCGTAGGGTATCGGAATGAGCAGTTCTTC.

J is TRBJ2-1 and V is TRBV11-3; D is uncertain. Germline lookup yields CDR1 SGHNT and CDR2 YENEEA. The CDR3 contains 15 residues. The V and J ends lost 3 bases and 0 bases respectively, with 9 bases between them. The CDR3 DNA reads TGTGCCAGCAGCTTTGGCGCCGGCTCCTACAATGAGCAGTTCTTC. This gives the protein CASSFGAGSYNEQFF.

The rearrangement uses TRBV2 and TRBJ2-7; 7 bases map to TRBD2. Germline assignment: CDR1 SNHLY and CDR2 FYNNEI. The ends lost 6 bases at V and 3 bases at J; junction bases unmatched: 11. This CDR3 is built from 15 residues. The CDR3 region has the DNA TGTGCCAGCAGAATCCAACTAGCGATGGTCTACGAGCAGTACTTC. Protein product: CASRIQLAMVYEQYF.

The CDR3 sequence: CASSSGQPGRAGEQFF. The CDR3 nucleotides read TGTGCCAGCAGCTCCGGGCAACCGGGCCGAGCGGGCGAGCAGTTCTTC. This chain uses TRBV7-9 with TRBJ2-1, with D maybe TRBD2 (6 bases). The CDR3 spans 16 residues. Germline values: CDR1 SEHNR, CDR2 FQNEAQ (reference sequence). The germline V and J ends were trimmed by 4 bases and 10 bases, with 23 bases remaining between them.

The chain recombines TRBV25-1 with TRBJ1-6; no definite D call. V dropped 10 bases and J dropped 8 bases, with 12 bases sitting between them. The CDR3 consists of 12 residues. CDR1 is MGHDK and CDR2 is SYGVNS in the germline V gene. The CDR3 loop is CATSRGDSPLHF. CDR3 sequence (DNA): TGTGCCACGTCGCGTGGGGATTCACCCCTCCACTTT.

V gene TRBV5-1 combines with J gene TRBJ2-2, with 11 bases aligning to TRBD2. Germline assignment: CDR1 SGHRS and CDR2 YFSETQ. V dropped 1 base and J dropped 5; count of bases not matched to a gene: 7. The CDR3 extends over 17 amino acids. The CDR3 nucleotides are TGCGCCAGCAGCTTGCAGTCTAGCGGGGGGATGACCGGGGAGCTGTTTTTT. It translates to CASSLQSSGGMTGELFF. Full variable domain (rest looked up from reference TRBV5-1 and TRBJ2-2): KAGVTQTPRYLIKTRGQQVTLSCSPISGHRSVSWYQQTPGQGLQFLFEYFSETQRNKGNFPGRFSGRQFSNSRSEMNVSTLELGDSALYLCASSLQSSGGMTGELFFGEGSRLTVL.

The chain has TRBV10-3 and TRBJ1-4; no reliable D call. The CDR3 has 12 residues. V dropped 8 bases and J dropped 4 bases, with 8 bases sitting between them. Germline V gives CDR1 ENHRY, CDR2 SYGVKD. CDR3 sequence reads: CAIAGVNEKLFF. Here the CDR3 DNA reads TGTGCCATCGCTGGCGTTAATGAAAAACTGTTTTTT.

The chain joins TRBV18 to TRBJ2-2, with 9 bases lining up with TRBD1. Germline V lookup: CDR1 KGHSH, CDR2 LQKENI. V shed 3 bases, J shed 2 bases, and the junction held 1 base outside the gene matches. This CDR3 is built from 15 residues. CDR3 DNA sequence: TGTGCCAGCTCACCGGGACAGGGTAACACCGGGGAGCTGTTTTTT. Its protein product is CASSPGQGNTGELFF.

This chain uses TRBV30 with TRBJ1-4; D might be TRBD1 (5 bases). The CDR3 loop spans 14 amino acids. Deletions cut 4 bases from V and 7 bases from J, with 16 bases between. Germline V CDR1 and CDR2: GTSNPN, SVGIG (reference sequence). This CDR3 is CAWNFRGASEKLFF. CDR3 coding DNA: TGTGCCTGGAATTTTCGCGGGGCGAGTGAAAAACTGTTTTTT.

V usage is TRBV19 and J usage is TRBJ1-5; D gene unclear. The germline V gene has CDR1 LNHDA and CDR2 SQIVND (reference sequence). V was shortened by 6 bases and J by 7 bases, with 28 bases between the two germline ends. This CDR3 contains 18 residues. CDR3 coding DNA: TGTGCCAGTAGCTTCCAACGGACGTTCGATCCGTCGGGGCAGCCCCAGCATTTT. Protein product: CASSFQRTFDPSGQPQHF.

This clone was observed a handful of times. V and J are TRBV28 and TRBJ1-2; no reliable D call. V was cut by 8 bases and J by 0 bases, with 13 bases left in between. There are 14 residues in the CDR3. Per germline, CDR1 MDHEN and CDR2 SYDVKM. The CDR3 nucleotides read TGTGCCAGCCACCCGCGGAATACTAACTATGGCTACACCTTC. The encoded protein is CASHPRNTNYGYTF.

The DNA of the CDR3 is TGTGCCAGCAGTCAACAGGTTGAGACTGAAGCTTTCTTT. It translates to CASSQQVETEAFF. V gene TRBV27 combines with J gene TRBJ1-1; TRBD1 might be the D (5 bases). This CDR3 spans 13 amino acids. Germline V gives CDR1 MNHEY, CDR2 SMNVEV (reference sequence). V was clipped by 5 bases and J by 5 bases, with 12 bases between them.

The V gene is TRBV6-6, the J gene TRBJ2-3; D not resolved. The CDR3 has 15 amino acids. From germline, CDR1 is MNHNY and CDR2 SVGAGI (reference sequence). V was shortened by 4 bases and J by 2 bases, with 13 bases between the two germline ends. The CDR3: CASSSTAIYTDTQYF. CDR3 in DNA: TGTGCCAGCAGTTCAACAGCGATATACACAGATACGCAGTATTTT.

CDR3 sequence reads: CASSPATGNTEAFF. As DNA, the CDR3 is TGCGCCAGCAGCCCAGCGACAGGGAACACTGAAGCTTTCTTT. The chain couples TRBV5-1 to TRBJ1-1, with D maybe TRBD1 (6 bases). The CDR3 is made up of 14 amino acids. From germline, CDR1 is SGHRS and CDR2 YFSETQ. Trimming shortened V by 4 bases and J by 1 base, and 11 bases separated the two germline ends.

The rearrangement joins TRBV29-1 to TRBJ2-3; TRBD2 agrees at 8 bases. Trimming took 7 bases from V and 2 from J; bases not matched to a gene: 8. Germline-derived CDR1 and CDR2 are SQVTM and ANQGSEA. The CDR3 consists of 14 residues. CDR3 in DNA: TGCAGCGCGGGAGGGCGGGGGCCCACAGATACGCAGTATTTT. This translates into CSAGGRGPTDTQYF.

The chain links TRBV7-3 to TRBJ1-1; D remains unclear. Germline V gene sequence: CDR1 SGHTA, CDR2 FQGTGA. The CDR3 is made up of 13 amino acids. The V gene lost 4 bases and the J gene lost 6 bases, with 12 bases spanning the gap. CDR3 region: CASSSTVMAEAFF. The CDR3 nucleotides are TGTGCCAGCAGCTCCACGGTAATGGCTGAAGCTTTCTTT.

The CDR3 DNA follows: TGTGCCAGCAGCGCCCGGACAGGTCGGAGGGATAATTCACCCCTCCACTTT. Protein product: CASSARTGRRDNSPLHF. The V gene is TRBV9, the J gene TRBJ1-6, with TRBD1 identical over 7 bases. The CDR3 is 17 residues long. Trimming removed 3 bases from V and 5 bases from J; junction bases left unmatched: 11. From germline, CDR1 is SGDLS and CDR2 YYNGEE.

The V call is TRBV14, the J call TRBJ2-1; perhaps TRBD1 as D (6 bases). The CDR3 loop spans 16 amino acids. Trimming cost V 4 bases and J 4 bases, with 17 bases left between them. CDR1 and CDR2 (germline): SGHDN, FVKESK. DNA of the CDR3: TGTGCCAGCAGCCTTCCCACAGGGCCTACTTACAATGAGCAGTTCTTC. Translating gives CASSLPTGPTYNEQFF.

With respect to this clone: At the DNA level, this CDR3 is encoded by other sequences in the same sample as well. The rearrangement joins TRBV9 to TRBJ2-6; 9 bases are a match to TRBD2. The CDR3 has 17 residues. Per the germline V gene, CDR1 is SGDLS and CDR2 is YYNGEE. V lost 6 bases to trimming and J lost 0 bases; unmatched junction nucleotides: 7. The CDR3 DNA reads TGTGCCAGCACCAGACTAGCGGTGAGCTCTGGGGCCAACGTCCTGACTTTC. Protein: CASTRLAVSSGANVLTF.

The table lists this clone with a few counts. V and J are TRBV5-1 and TRBJ2-5; 11 nucleotides line up with TRBD1. The germline V gene encodes CDR1 SGHRS and CDR2 YFSETQ. The CDR3 spans 16 residues. V lost 1 base to trimming and J lost 5 bases; unmatched junction nucleotides: 7. CDR3 DNA: TGCGCCAGCAGCTTGTTTGGACAGGGGGCGGGGGAGACCCAGTACTTC. This translates into CASSLFGQGAGETQYF. The variable domain in full, with the rest retrieved from reference TRBV5-1 and TRBJ2-5, is KAGVTQTPRYLIKTRGQQVTLSCSPISGHRSVSWYQQTPGQGLQFLFEYFSETQRNKGNFPGRFSGRQFSNSRSEMNVSTLELGDSALYLCASSLFGQGAGETQYFGPGTRLLVL.